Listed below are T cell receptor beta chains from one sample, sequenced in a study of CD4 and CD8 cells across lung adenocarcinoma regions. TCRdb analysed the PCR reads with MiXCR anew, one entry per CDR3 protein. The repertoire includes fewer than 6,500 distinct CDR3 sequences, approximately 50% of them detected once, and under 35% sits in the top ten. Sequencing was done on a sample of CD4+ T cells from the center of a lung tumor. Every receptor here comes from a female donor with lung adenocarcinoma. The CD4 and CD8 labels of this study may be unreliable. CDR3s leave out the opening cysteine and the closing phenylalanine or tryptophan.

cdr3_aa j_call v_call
ASSFSQESTYTQY TRBJ2-3 TRBV6-1
ASSRGLAGGNTGELF TRBJ2-2 TRBV6-1
ASSWGANTGELF TRBJ2-2 TRBV6-5
ASRPASGYFAYNEQF TRBJ2-1 TRBV6-1
ASSQERTLARTYNEQF TRBJ2-1 TRBV14
ASSLHRGLRNTEAF TRBJ1-1 TRBV27
ASSPRQPWGETQY TRBJ2-5 TRBV6-5
ASSSHYGELF TRBJ2-2 TRBV11-2
ASSQLGGRGQYQF TRBJ2-1 TRBV4-1
ASTLEYDEQF TRBJ2-1 TRBV12-3/TRBV12-4
ASRETGEGDTQY TRBJ2-3 TRBV6-1
ASSEGPGLAGRDPDTQY TRBJ2-3 TRBV6-1
ASSQDSLGGAPYNEQF TRBJ2-1 TRBV4-2
ASSYGAGGTDTQY TRBJ2-3 TRBV6-2/TRBV6-3
ASSRDGSYEQF TRBJ2-1 TRBV6-1
ASSYGDSVSTGAQY . TRBV6-5
ASSPGTGGPYEQF TRBJ2-1 TRBV7-2
ASSPLADSYNEQF TRBJ2-1 TRBV6-4
ASSVLAGVGTGELF TRBJ2-2 TRBV7-2
AGTPGDNEQF TRBJ2-1 TRBV30
ASSVLAGKSGEQF TRBJ2-1 TRBV6-1
ASSLEGLLAMGTTGALY TRBJ2-2 TRBV5-1
ASSDRGGRQPQH TRBJ1-5 TRBV25-1
ASSYGAGASNEQF TRBJ2-1 TRBV6-5
AGSEGQGADTQY TRBJ2-4 TRBV6-1
ATSDPGTGKYNNEQF TRBJ2-1 TRBV24-1
AKLDRDRKQNEQF TRBJ2-1 TRBV6-4
ASSTTSFFGTDTQY TRBJ2-3 TRBV7-2
ASSQARVGVRGYT TRBJ1-2 TRBV14
ASSQTGEQNIQY TRBJ2-4 TRBV27
ASRMGGETGELF TRBJ2-2 TRBV6-4